One and the same sample provided the 30 T cell receptor beta chains below, sequenced in a study of shared clonotypes between healthy human individuals. Assay used: immunoSEQ multiplex PCR; TCRdb lists only in-frame clones, some missing. The repertoire holds about 2.4 million clones, just over 90% seen once, with around 0.15% in the top ten. Sequencing used naive CD4+ T cells sorted from blood. Stated subset: CD45RA+ positively selected. These receptors were obtained from a man aged 18 to 29 in good health.

The CDR3 here is CASSPSSGSTYEQYF. CDR3 DNA sequence: TGTGCCAGCAGTCCTTCGAGCGGATCAACCTACGAGCAGTACTTC. V gene TRBV6-5 combines with J gene TRBJ2-7, with D maybe TRBD2 (5 bases). The CDR3 contains 15 residues. The germline V gene has CDR1 MNHEY and CDR2 SVGAGI. The V and J ends lost 5 bases and 2 bases respectively, with 16 bases between them.

This clone occurred once. This sample also contains other DNA sequences that code for the same CDR3. The chain links TRBV5-1 to TRBJ2-3, with 7 nucleotides matching TRBD1. Trimming at V came to 2 bases and at J to 0 bases, leaving 3 bases not matched to a gene. The CDR3 covers 15 residues. Germline V lookup: CDR1 SGHRS, CDR2 YFSETQ. The CDR3: CASSFRDSSTDTQYF. The CDR3 DNA reads TGCGCCAGCAGCTTCCGGGACAGCAGCACAGATACGCAGTATTTT.

This rearrangement joins TRBV5-3 to TRBJ2-7, with 11 bases aligning to TRBD2. TRBV5-3 is known as an ORF, though its function is uncertain. The CDR3 totals 14 residues. V was pared by 5 bases and J by 3 bases, with 4 bases of the junction left unmatched. The CDR3, as DNA: TGTGCCAGAAGATCCACTAGCGGGGGCTACGAGCAGTACTTC. Amino acids: CARRSTSGGYEQYF.

The V and J genes are TRBV6-5 and TRBJ2-1; 7 bases fit TRBD1. CDR1 MNHEY and CDR2 SVGAGI come from the germline V gene. The CDR3 has 14 amino acids. J gave up 10 bases and V 6 bases, and 12 bases lay outside the gene matches. As DNA, the CDR3 is TGTGCCAGCAGCCCTCGGACAGGATCCGGAGAGCAGTTCTTC. The encoded protein is CASSPRTGSGEQFF.

This chain connects TRBV6-5 to TRBJ1-3; TRBD1 agrees at 7 bases. CDR1 is MNHEY and CDR2 is SVGAGI in the germline V gene. The V and J ends lost 5 bases and 0 bases, in that order; junction bases with no gene match: 1. There are 14 residues in the CDR3. This CDR3 is CASSRDSSGNTIYF. DNA for the CDR3: TGTGCCAGCAGTCGGGACAGCTCTGGAAACACCATATATTTT.

The V and J genes are TRBV5-6 and TRBJ1-2, with unresolved D. CDR3 length equals 14 residues. V dropped 5 bases and J dropped 4 bases, with 15 bases sitting between them. Germline CDR1 and CDR2: SGHDT and YYEEEE. The CDR3 sequence is CASRRTYPIYGYTF. The CDR3 DNA sequence: TGTGCCAGCAGGCGCACATACCCGATCTATGGCTACACCTTC.

The rearrangement joins TRBV5-6 to TRBJ2-3; TRBD1 aligns across 8 bases. The germline CDR1 and CDR2 sequences are SGHDT and YYEEEE. This CDR3 is built from 15 residues. Trimming cost V 4 bases and J 1 base; bases outside gene matches: 5. Here the CDR3 reads CASSPGQGRTDTQYF. The DNA of the CDR3 is TGTGCCAGCAGCCCAGGACAGGGCCGCACAGATACGCAGTATTTT.

The rearrangement links TRBV6-1 to TRBJ2-2, with no clear D. The V gene lost 4 bases and the J gene lost 1 base, with 22 bases spanning the gap. CDR1 is MNHNS and CDR2 is SASEGT in the germline V gene. The CDR3 contains 19 residues. The chain's CDR3 is CASSGSGVTFSWNTGELFF. The DNA for the CDR3 is TGTGCCAGCAGTGGATCAGGTGTCACGTTTTCTTGGAACACCGGGGAGCTGTTTTTT.

The chain has TRBV2 and TRBJ1-2, with no clear D. Germline loops: CDR1 SNHLY, CDR2 FYNNEI. V was pared by 6 bases and J by 4 bases, with 15 bases between. The CDR3 is made up of 14 amino acids. The CDR3 sequence: CASSGSLPLYGYTF. CDR3 DNA sequence: TGTGCCAGCAGCGGGAGCCTCCCCCTCTATGGCTACACCTTC.

The CDR3 sequence: CAIREAGAPDTQYF. The CDR3 DNA follows: TGTGCCATCAGAGAAGCGGGAGCCCCAGATACGCAGTATTTT. The chain links TRBV10-3 to TRBJ2-3; 8 positions match TRBD2. Per the germline V gene, CDR1 is ENHRY and CDR2 is SYGVKD. This CDR3 contains 14 residues. Losses at the gene ends were 6 bases for V and 4 bases for J; bases not matched to a gene: 6.

J is TRBJ2-2 and V is TRBV30; 7 nucleotides match TRBD2. The CDR3 sequence is 13 residues long. CDR1 and CDR2 (germline): GTSNPN, SVGIG (reference sequence). The trim removed 0 bases at V and 8 bases at J, leaving 3 bases unmatched. CDR3 region: CAWSVLAGGELFF. CDR3 sequence (DNA): TGTGCCTGGAGTGTATTAGCGGGTGGGGAGCTGTTTTTT.

This clone was counted a few times. The chain joins TRBV5-1 to TRBJ1-6; 7 bases map to TRBD1. The CDR3 runs 15 residues. Trimming at V came to 0 bases and at J to 6 bases, leaving 3 bases not matched to a gene. Germline V gene sequence: CDR1 SGHRS, CDR2 YFSETQ. The CDR3 protein is CASSLEGALNSPLHF. The CDR3 region has the DNA TGCGCCAGCAGCTTGGAGGGGGCGCTTAATTCACCCCTCCACTTT. The full variable domain, rest sourced from reference TRBV5-1 and TRBJ1-6, is KAGVTQTPRYLIKTRGQQVTLSCSPISGHRSVSWYQQTPGQGLQFLFEYFSETQRNKGNFPGRFSGRQFSNSRSEMNVSTLELGDSALYLCASSLEGALNSPLHFGNGTRLTVT.

This chain links TRBV18 with TRBJ1-4; D remains unclear. The CDR3 contains 16 residues. V was trimmed by 3 bases and J by 5 bases, leaving 16 bases between them. Looked up from germline, CDR1 is KGHSH and CDR2 is LQKENI. In DNA form, the CDR3 reads TGTGCCAGCTCACCCTCTTCTGTGTACACGAATGAAAAACTGTTTTTT. The encoded protein is CASSPSSVYTNEKLFF.

The chain carries TRBV10-3 and TRBJ2-2; 10 nucleotides line up with TRBD2. Germline V gene lookup returns CDR1 ENHRY and CDR2 SYGVKD. This CDR3 has 14 residues. Written as DNA, the CDR3 is TGTGCGTCAGGTCCAGCGGGGGGGCCCGGGGAGCTGTTTTTT. Protein product: CASGPAGGPGELFF.

The chain recombines TRBV7-2 with TRBJ2-5; 11 positions match TRBD2. Per the germline V gene, CDR1 is SGHTA and CDR2 is FQGNSA. J gave up 2 bases and V 5 bases, and 7 bases lay outside the gene matches. CDR3 length: 16 residues. The DNA of the CDR3 is TGTGCCAGCAGCCCAAGACTAGCGGGGAATCAAGAGACCCAGTACTTC. It yields the protein CASSPRLAGNQETQYF.

The V gene is TRBV6-5, the J gene TRBJ1-1, with a possible D match to TRBD1 (5 bases). This CDR3 has 14 amino acids. V was trimmed by 5 bases and J by 7 bases, leaving 17 bases between them. Germline V gives CDR1 MNHEY, CDR2 SVGAGI. The CDR3 nucleotides read TGTGCCAGCAGTCCCCCGGGACGCCGACTTGAAGCTTTCTTT. This translates into CASSPPGRRLEAFF.

About this clone: Within the sample, other DNA sequences also encode this same CDR3. The rearrangement joins TRBV19 to TRBJ1-4; TRBD1 might be the D (5 bases). Germline V gene sequence: CDR1 LNHDA, CDR2 SQIVND (reference sequence). The CDR3 spans 15 residues. V was cut by 3 bases and J by 0 bases, with 8 bases left in between. The CDR3 sequence: CASSIDRATNEKLFF. The CDR3 nucleotides read TGTGCCAGTAGTATCGACAGAGCAACTAATGAAAAACTGTTTTTT.

This sequence joins TRBV5-4 and TRBJ2-6, with 8 bases matching TRBD1. Trimming took 3 bases from V and 3 from J; bases not matched to a gene: 5. This CDR3 has 16 amino acids. Germline V gives CDR1 SGHNT, CDR2 YYREEE (reference sequence). CDR3 DNA sequence: TGTGCCAGCAGCTGGGGACAGGTCGGTGGGGCCAACGTCCTGACTTTC. It translates to CASSWGQVGGANVLTF.

The V and J genes are TRBV10-3 and TRBJ1-1; D is uncertain. Germline CDR1 is ENHRY and CDR2 is SYGVKD. This CDR3 comprises 14 residues. Trimming cost V 1 base and J 4 bases, with 10 bases left between them. This chain's CDR3 is CAISEYSEGTEAFF. The CDR3, as DNA: TGTGCCATCAGTGAGTACAGTGAAGGCACTGAAGCTTTCTTT.

V gene TRBV9 combines with J gene TRBJ1-2, with D perhaps matching TRBD1 (5 bases). V lost 3 bases, J lost 7 bases, and 19 bases lay in between. The V gene's germline CDR1 is SGDLS and CDR2 YYNGEE. The CDR3 extends over 15 amino acids. This CDR3 reads CASSGGPGNFFGYTF. The CDR3 nucleotides read TGTGCCAGCAGCGGCGGGCCAGGGAACTTTTTTGGCTACACCTTC. Based on the CDR3 plus reference TRBV9 and TRBJ1-2, the full variable domain is DSGVTQTPKHLITATGQRVTLRCSPRSGDLSVYWYQQSLDQGLQFLIQYYNGEERAKGNILERFSAQQFPDLHSELNLSSLELGDSALYFCASSGGPGNFFGYTFGSGTRLTVV.

The chain is built from TRBV28 and TRBJ2-5, with D tentatively TRBD2 (7 bases). The CDR3 consists of 16 residues. V lost 3 bases and J 3 bases, leaving 17 bases between the germline ends. Germline V gene sequence: CDR1 MDHEN, CDR2 SYDVKM. The CDR3 bases are TGTGCCAGCAGTTTTTATAGGGGGGGCAGGGAAGAGACCCAGTACTTC. Its protein is CASSFYRGGREETQYF. Full variable domain (missing parts from reference TRBV28 and TRBJ2-5): DVKVTQSSRYLVKRTGEKVFLECVQDMDHENMFWYRQDPGLGLRLIYFSYDVKMKEKGDIPEGYSVSREKKERFSLILESASTNQTSMYLCASSFYRGGREETQYFGPGTRLLVL.

The chain carries TRBV30 and TRBJ1-2; TRBD1 agrees at 8 bases. Germline assignment: CDR1 GTSNPN and CDR2 SVGIG (reference sequence). Trimming at V came to 4 bases and at J to 6 bases, leaving 10 bases not matched to a gene. The CDR3 has 14 amino acids. The DNA of the CDR3 is TGTGCCTGGACCTCTTGGACAGGGTTGGATGGCTACACCTTC. This encodes CAWTSWTGLDGYTF.

The V gene is TRBV10-3, the J gene TRBJ2-7, with D perhaps matching TRBD2 (6 bases). The ends were cut back, 10 bases at V and 1 base at J, with 14 bases in the middle. The CDR3 loop spans 13 amino acids. Germline CDR1 reads ENHRY; CDR2 reads SYGVKD. This chain's CDR3 is CATGDGISYEQYF. In DNA, the CDR3 is TGTGCCACGGGAGACGGTATATCCTACGAGCAGTACTTC.

DNA of the CDR3: TGTGCCAGCAGTTTATCGACGACAAATAATTCACCCCTCCACTTT. It translates to CASSLSTTNNSPLHF. V gene TRBV27 combines with J gene TRBJ1-6; D unclear. The germline gives CDR1 MNHEY, CDR2 SMNVEV (reference sequence). The V end lost 0 bases, the J end lost 5 bases, and 8 bases lay between the germline ends. This CDR3 region has 15 residues.

The J gene is TRBJ2-2, the V gene TRBV5-6; TRBD2 agrees at 8 bases. Trimming took 4 bases from V and 1 from J; bases not matched to a gene: 6. Germline V gives CDR1 SGHDT, CDR2 YYEEEE. The CDR3 runs to 16 residues. The CDR3 DNA follows: TGTGCCAGCAGCCTTTTAGCGGGGCTGAACACCGGGGAGCTGTTTTTT. Its protein is CASSLLAGLNTGELFF.

This clone was seen more than once but under ten times. V is TRBV7-9 and J is TRBJ1-2; 11 bases map to TRBD1. Germline CDR1 reads SEHNR; CDR2 reads FQNEAQ (reference sequence). J gave up 8 bases and V 5 bases, and 7 bases lay outside the gene matches. The CDR3 contains 14 residues. CDR3 sequence (DNA): TGTGCCAGCAGCCCCCGGGACAGGGGGTTGGGCTACACCTTC. Protein sequence: CASSPRDRGLGYTF.

The chain carries TRBV15 and TRBJ1-2, with 8 bases fitting TRBD1. V lost 0 bases to trimming and J lost 8 bases; unmatched junction nucleotides: 5. The CDR3 runs 14 residues. Germline-derived CDR1 and CDR2 are LNHNV and YYDKDF (reference sequence). The CDR3, as DNA: TGTGCCACCAGCAGAGACCTAACAGGGGGAGGCTACACCTTC. This codes for CATSRDLTGGGYTF.

This clone has a single count. The chain has TRBV18 and TRBJ1-2; weak D call: TRBD1 (6 bases). Trimming stripped 4 bases from V and 3 bases from J, with 15 bases between. CDR3 length: 15 amino acids. CDR1 KGHSH and CDR2 LQKENI come from the germline V gene. The CDR3 nucleotides are TGTGCCAGCTCACTGCAAAACAGGGACCACTATGGCTACACCTTC. Translation gives CASSLQNRDHYGYTF.

The rearrangement joins TRBV6-6 to TRBJ2-5, with D possibly being TRBD1 (5 bases). The J call is in doubt because the DNA end fits TRBJ2-7 better. CDR1 is MNHNY, CDR2 SVGAGI, per germline (reference sequence). There are 12 residues in the CDR3. DNA of the CDR3: TGTGCCAGCAGCTTAGGGGCCTACGAGCAGTACTTC. The encoded protein is CASSLGAYEQYF.

On this clone: The same CDR3 is also encoded by other DNA sequences in this sample. The rearrangement uses TRBV7-9 and TRBJ1-1; D is ambiguous. Germline V gene sequence: CDR1 SEHNR, CDR2 FQNEAQ (reference sequence). The CDR3 spans 13 residues. V shed 1 base and J shed 2 bases, with 5 bases lying between them. CDR3 in amino acids: CASSLDTNTEAFF. CDR3 nucleotides: TGTGCCAGCAGCTTAGATACCAACACTGAAGCTTTCTTT.